One sample yielded the 32 T cell receptor beta chains listed below, sequenced in a study of T-cell reconstitution after alpha-beta-depleted transplantation in children. TCRbeta library preparation incorporated unique molecular identifiers. TCRdb passed the PCR reads through MiXCR, listing each CDR3 protein once. The repertoire holds fewer than 550,000 distinct CDR3 sequences, with approximately 11% as singletons. The sample consisted of PBMCs from the stem cell graft donor, taken from the stem cell graft. The receptors come from a human donor who donated a stem cell graft to a child with acute myeloid leukemia.

This chain uses TRBV9 with TRBJ1-2, with 7 bases matching TRBD1. J gave up 0 bases and V 2 bases, and 10 bases lay outside the gene matches. This CDR3 has 17 residues. Germline V gene lookup returns CDR1 SGDLS and CDR2 YYNGEE. DNA for the CDR3: TGTGCCAGCAGCGTTGGGGCACAGGGGCGATCTAACTATGGCTACACCTTC. This gives the protein CASSVGAQGRSNYGYTF.

This chain links TRBV7-9 with TRBJ1-1; perhaps TRBD1 as D (5 bases). Between the trimmed V and J ends, which lost 5 bases and 1 base, there was a span of 8 bases. The length of the CDR3 is 13 residues. Per the germline V gene, CDR1 is SEHNR and CDR2 is FQNEAQ (reference sequence). The CDR3 coding sequence is TGTGCCAGCAGCAAAGGACAGAACACTGAAGCTTTCTTT. This codes for CASSKGQNTEAFF.

This clonotype was detected ten times or more. CDR3: CASSPPTGLNEQFF. The CDR3 DNA reads as TGTGCCAGCAGCCCCCCGACAGGACTCAATGAGCAGTTCTTC. The chain joins TRBV7-9 to TRBJ2-1; TRBD1 is a possible D gene (6 bases). Trimming cost V 5 bases and J 6 bases, with 14 bases left between them. The CDR3 is 14 residues long. Germline CDR1 reads SEHNR; CDR2 reads FQNEAQ (reference sequence).

This clonotype was detected a few times. V and J are TRBV5-1 and TRBJ2-7, with D perhaps TRBD2 (6 bases). Trimming removed 0 bases from V and 0 bases from J, with 13 bases in between. The length of the CDR3 is 16 residues. Germline V lookup: CDR1 SGHRS, CDR2 YFSETQ. The DNA for the CDR3 is TGCGCCAGCAGCTTGGCTACCCAGCGGGCCTCCTACGAGCAGTACTTC. Its translation: CASSLATQRASYEQYF.

The chain uses TRBV20-1 and TRBJ2-7, with 7 bases matching TRBD2. The CDR3 runs 14 residues. The trim removed 6 bases at V and 2 bases at J, leaving 10 bases unmatched. CDR1 DFQATT and CDR2 SNEGSKA come from the germline V gene (reference sequence). The CDR3 is CSAPLAGVTYEQYF. As DNA, the CDR3 is TGCAGTGCCCCTCTGGCGGGAGTTACCTACGAGCAGTACTTC.

This clonotype was observed a handful of times. The chain is built from TRBV5-5 and TRBJ2-2, with D perhaps given as TRBD1 or TRBD2 (5 bases each). V was pared by 4 bases and J by 3 bases, with 16 bases between. From germline, CDR1 is SGHKS and CDR2 YYEKEE (reference sequence). CDR3 length equals 16 residues. Here the CDR3 reads CASSPLELGDTGELFF. The CDR3 DNA sequence: TGTGCCAGCAGCCCCCTGGAACTAGGGGACACCGGGGAGCTGTTTTTT.

The chain combines TRBV6-6 with TRBJ1-5; 8 nucleotides align to TRBD1. Germline-derived CDR1 and CDR2 are MNHNY and SVGAGI (reference sequence). The trim removed 6 bases at V and 8 bases at J, leaving 6 bases unmatched. The CDR3 extends over 13 amino acids. CDR3 region: CASSLTGVEPQHF. The CDR3 DNA sequence: TGTGCCAGCAGCCTGACAGGGGTAGAGCCCCAGCATTTT.

This clonotype appeared many times. J is TRBJ2-1 and V is TRBV20-1; 12 bases agree with TRBD2. The CDR3 extends over 17 amino acids. Germline V gene sequence: CDR1 DFQATT, CDR2 SNEGSKA (reference sequence). V dropped 4 bases and J dropped 9; count of bases not matched to a gene: 16. For the CDR3, the DNA is TGCAGTGCTACCTCCCCCGGGCTAGCGGGAGGGCAGTTTGAGCAGTTCTTC. Translating it yields CSATSPGLAGGQFEQFF.

This chain joins TRBV7-2 and TRBJ2-7; 9 nucleotides agree with TRBD2. The V and J ends lost 6 bases and 5 bases, in that order; junction bases with no gene match: 2. Germline CDR1 reads SGHTA; CDR2 reads FQGNSA. This CDR3 contains 12 residues. CDR3 DNA sequence: TGTGCCAGCAGTTGGACTAGCGACGAGCAGTACTTC. It codes for CASSWTSDEQYF.

The V gene is TRBV19, the J gene TRBJ1-5, with 7 bases matching TRBD1. This CDR3 contains 14 residues. Germline V lookup: CDR1 LNHDA, CDR2 SQIVND (reference sequence). With 6 bases clipped from V and 4 bases from J, the junction kept 6 bases outside the gene matches. The CDR3 is CASRGGQVNQPQHF. The CDR3 coding sequence is TGTGCCAGTAGAGGCGGACAGGTGAATCAGCCCCAGCATTTT.

The chain couples TRBV10-3 to TRBJ1-1; 11 nucleotides agree with TRBD1. V lost 0 bases to trimming and J lost 5 bases; unmatched junction nucleotides: 8. The germline CDR1 and CDR2 sequences are ENHRY and SYGVKD. The CDR3 length is 17 residues. The CDR3 bases are TGTGCCATCAGTGAGTCGCGGGGACAGGGGGTCGGTACTGAAGCTTTCTTT. It codes for CAISESRGQGVGTEAFF.

This clonotype was detected many times. The CDR3 DNA reads as TGCAGTGCTCCAGAGGGGACTAGCGGGAGGACAGATACGCAGTATTTT. Encoded protein: CSAPEGTSGRTDTQYF. V gene TRBV20-1 combines with J gene TRBJ2-3; TRBD2 agrees at 15 bases. V lost 5 bases and J lost 3; bases outside the gene matches: 6. Germline V gives CDR1 DFQATT, CDR2 SNEGSKA (reference sequence). The CDR3 runs to 16 residues.

The table lists this clonotype with many counts. The chain uses TRBV10-3 and TRBJ2-7; 12 nucleotides match TRBD2. CDR1 and CDR2 from the germline V gene are ENHRY and SYGVKD. This CDR3 is built from 15 residues. V was pared by 4 bases and J by 1 base, with 2 bases of the junction left unmatched. The CDR3 here is CAISGGTSGSYEQYV. The DNA for the CDR3 is TGTGCCATCAGTGGTGGGACTAGCGGGTCCTACGAGCAGTACGTC.

This clonotype showed up many times. The chain joins TRBV12-3 or TRBV12-4 to TRBJ1-5; no definite D call. V lost 5 bases and J 6 bases, leaving 14 bases between the germline ends. The CDR3 extends over 14 amino acids. The CDR3 nucleotides read TGTGCCAGCAGTCCTTCCCCCTATGGTCAGCCCCAGCATTTT. It encodes CASSPSPYGQPQHF.

This clonotype turned up a few times. The V call is TRBV4-2, the J call TRBJ2-7; either TRBD1 or TRBD2 may supply D (5 bases each). The V end was cut by 5 bases, the J end by 4 bases, with 18 bases between. The germline V gene has CDR1 LGHNA and CDR2 YNFKEQ. This CDR3 is built from 15 residues. DNA of the CDR3: TGTGCCAGCAGCGACAGCCGGGACCCAGGGTACGAGCAGTACTTC. This codes for CASSDSRDPGYEQYF.

The chain recombines TRBV29-1 with TRBJ2-7; 9 bases map to TRBD1. Germline V gene data show CDR1 as SQVTM and CDR2 as ANQGSEA. The CDR3 contains 13 residues. The V and J ends lost 4 bases and 3 bases, in that order; junction bases with no gene match: 4. CDR3 in amino acids: CSVAGTGNYEQYF. The CDR3 nucleotides are TGCAGCGTTGCAGGGACAGGGAACTACGAGCAGTACTTC.

This clonotype was detected only a few times. The chain has TRBV5-1 and TRBJ1-1, with D unclear. The CDR3 runs 14 residues. Trimming took 7 bases from V and 1 from J, leaving 14 bases between them. The germline gives CDR1 SGHRS, CDR2 YFSETQ. CDR3 coding DNA: TGCGCCAGCGCCTCTAGGTGGACGAACACTGAAGCTTTCTTT. Amino acid sequence: CASASRWTNTEAFF.

This clonotype appeared a few times. The chain carries TRBV25-1 and TRBJ1-1, with D possibly TRBD1 on 5 matching bases. Looked up from germline, CDR1 is MGHDK and CDR2 is SYGVNS. Trimming pared 8 bases from V and 7 bases from J, leaving 14 bases between. CDR3 length: 12 amino acids. The CDR3 DNA is TGTGCCAGCCTGACGAGGGGCAGTGAAGCTTTCTTT. This translates into CASLTRGSEAFF.

This clonotype was detected a few times. The chain couples TRBV29-1 to TRBJ2-2; the match to TRBD2 covers 12 bases. Unmatched junction bases numbered 6, after V lost 6 bases and J lost 7 bases. The CDR3 is 14 residues long. Germline CDR1 and CDR2: SQVTM and ANQGSEA. In DNA form, the CDR3 reads TGCAGCGTGAACCCGGGACTAGCGGGCGGGGAGCTGTTTTTT. This gives the protein CSVNPGLAGGELFF.

The chain carries TRBV2 and TRBJ1-2; D gene ambiguous. CDR1 and CDR2 (germline): SNHLY, FYNNEI. V lost 7 bases and J 6 bases, leaving 15 bases between the germline ends. There are 13 residues in the CDR3. The CDR3 nucleotides read TGTGCCAGCACCCTAGTAGACCAAGATGGCTACACCTTC. Its protein is CASTLVDQDGYTF.

The CDR3 nucleotides read TGTGCCAGCAGTTACGATAGCGTGGGAGCCTACGAGCAGTACTTC. As protein: CASSYDSVGAYEQYF. This chain connects TRBV6-5 to TRBJ2-7, with D possibly matching TRBD2 (5 bases). Germline values: CDR1 MNHEY, CDR2 SVGAGI. With 2 bases removed from V and 2 bases from J, the gap between germline ends came to 13 bases. There are 15 residues in the CDR3.

This clonotype was detected many times. As DNA, the CDR3 is TGCGCCAGCAGTCAAGGGGGGCCTGGAAACACCATATATTTT. Translation gives CASSQGGPGNTIYF. The chain recombines TRBV5-1 with TRBJ1-3; a weak D match, TRBD1 (6 bases). Trimming stripped 5 bases from V and 2 bases from J, with 11 bases between. Germline lookup yields CDR1 SGHRS and CDR2 YFSETQ. This CDR3 comprises 14 residues.

This clonotype appeared many times. CDR3 residues: CASSAEEGASYEQYV. The CDR3 bases are TGTGCCAGCAGCGCCGAGGAGGGTGCCTCCTACGAGCAGTACGTC. The gene calls are TRBV6-5 and TRBJ2-7, with D maybe TRBD2 (6 bases). The germline gives CDR1 MNHEY, CDR2 SVGAGI. Trimming removed 6 bases from V and 0 bases from J, with 15 bases in between. The CDR3 consists of 15 residues.

The V gene is TRBV15, the J gene TRBJ2-2, with D unclear. The germline gives CDR1 LNHNV, CDR2 YYDKDF (reference sequence). This CDR3 spans 15 amino acids. V was pared by 3 bases and J by 0 bases, with 8 bases between. CDR3 nucleotides: TGTGCCACCAGCAGTTACAGAACGAACACCGGGGAGCTGTTTTTT. It specifies CATSSYRTNTGELFF.

This clonotype was counted a few times. The chain is built from TRBV25-1 and TRBJ1-6; 9 bases align to TRBD1. Trimming cost V 4 bases and J 9 bases; bases outside gene matches: 13. CDR1 is MGHDK and CDR2 is SYGVNS in the germline V gene. The CDR3 loop spans 17 amino acids. The chain's CDR3 is CASSVLTGGSTGSPLHF. CDR3 sequence (DNA): TGTGCCAGCAGTGTCTTAACAGGGGGCTCAACAGGTTCACCCCTCCACTTT.

The rearrangement links TRBV9 to TRBJ2-7; the match to TRBD1 covers 8 bases. CDR1 and CDR2 (germline): SGDLS, YYNGEE. J gave up 4 bases and V 0 bases, and 15 bases lay outside the gene matches. The CDR3 extends over 18 amino acids. CDR3 bases: TGTGCCAGCAGCGTAGCTGGGGGGACAGGCACCACCGGGTACGAGCAGTACTTC. The encoded protein is CASSVAGGTGTTGYEQYF.

V is TRBV27 and J is TRBJ1-5; TRBD1 aligns across 9 bases. Trimming took 4 bases from V and 3 from J; bases not matched to a gene: 4. Germline CDR1 is MNHEY and CDR2 is SMNVEV (reference sequence). The CDR3 contains 15 residues. The CDR3: CASSYGTGTNQPQHF. The CDR3, as DNA: TGTGCCAGCAGTTACGGGACAGGGACCAATCAGCCCCAGCATTTT.

A few counts support this clonotype. The chain joins TRBV10-3 to TRBJ1-3, with D maybe TRBD1 (5 bases). CDR1 ENHRY and CDR2 SYGVKD come from the germline V gene. Trimming left V 2 bases short and J 0 bases short, with 11 bases between. The CDR3 length is 16 residues. The CDR3 here is CAISEDRQFSGNTIYF. The CDR3 nucleotides read TGTGCCATCAGTGAGGACAGACAGTTCTCTGGAAACACCATATATTTT.

The CDR3 coding sequence is TGTGCCTGGAGTGTCTCACACACCTACGAGCAGTACTTC. Protein sequence: CAWSVSHTYEQYF. V and J are TRBV30 and TRBJ2-7; D is unclear. V was trimmed by 0 bases and J by 2 bases, leaving 8 bases between them. The germline V gene has CDR1 GTSNPN and CDR2 SVGIG (reference sequence). The CDR3 length is 13 residues. Drawing the rest from reference TRBV30 and TRBJ2-7, the complete variable domain is SQTIHQWPATLVQPVGSPLSLECTVEGTSNPNLYWYRQAAGRGLQLLFYSVGIGQISSEVPQNLSASRPQDRQFILSSKKLLLSDSGFYLCAWSVSHTYEQYFGPGTRLTVT.

In its sample, this clonotype was seen many times. This chain connects TRBV29-1 to TRBJ2-1, with a tentative D call TRBD1 (8 bases). Germline V lookup: CDR1 SQVTM, CDR2 ANQGSEA. The CDR3 contains 18 residues. V lost 6 bases, J lost 9 bases, and 33 bases lay in between. The CDR3 DNA reads TGCAGCGTACAGGGGGGGGTAGAAGGGGACATATCGCACATTGAGCAGTTCTTC. Translation: CSVQGGVEGDISHIEQFF.

This clonotype was recorded a few times. CDR3 sequence: CASSFAGGTYNEQFF. The CDR3 DNA sequence: TGCGCCAGCAGCTTCGCAGGGGGCACCTACAATGAGCAGTTCTTC. This chain links TRBV5-1 with TRBJ2-1, with 8 nucleotides matching TRBD1. The trim removed 2 bases at V and 2 bases at J, leaving 3 bases unmatched. Germline CDR1 reads SGHRS; CDR2 reads YFSETQ. The CDR3 contains 15 residues.

In its sample, this clonotype was seen a few times. J is TRBJ2-3 and V is TRBV15; the D gene is possibly TRBD1 (6 bases). Trimming took off 2 bases at V and 3 bases at J, with 15 bases between the two ends. This CDR3 has 16 residues. Germline V gene data show CDR1 as LNHNV and CDR2 as YYDKDF (reference sequence). CDR3 bases: TGTGCCACCAGCAGACGAAGCCCAACAGGGACAGATACGCAGTATTTT. It is translated as CATSRRSPTGTDTQYF. Together with reference TRBV15 and TRBJ2-3, the CDR3 gives the full variable domain: DAMVIQNPRYQVTQFGKPVTLSCSQTLNHNVMYWYQQKSSQAPKLLFHYYDKDFNNEADTPDNFQSRRPNTSFCFLDIRSPGLGDTAMYLCATSRRSPTGTDTQYFGPGTRLTVL.